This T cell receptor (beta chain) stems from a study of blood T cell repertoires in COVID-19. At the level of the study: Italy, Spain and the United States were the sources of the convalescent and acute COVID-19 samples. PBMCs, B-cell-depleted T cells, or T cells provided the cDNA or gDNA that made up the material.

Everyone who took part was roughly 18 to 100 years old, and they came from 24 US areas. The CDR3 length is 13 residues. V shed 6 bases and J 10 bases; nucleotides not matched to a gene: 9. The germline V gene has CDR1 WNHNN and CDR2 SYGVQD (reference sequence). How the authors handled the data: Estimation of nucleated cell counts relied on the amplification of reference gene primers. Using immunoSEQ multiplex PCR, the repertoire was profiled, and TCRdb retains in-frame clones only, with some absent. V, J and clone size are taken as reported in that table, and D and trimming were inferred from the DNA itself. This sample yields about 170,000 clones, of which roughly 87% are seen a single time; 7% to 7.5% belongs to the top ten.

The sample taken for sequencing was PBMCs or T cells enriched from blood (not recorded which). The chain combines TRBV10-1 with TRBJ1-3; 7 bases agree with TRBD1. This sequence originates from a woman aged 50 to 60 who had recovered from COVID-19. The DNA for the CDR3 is TGCGCCAGCAGGGGGGACAGAAGAATGACCATATATTTT. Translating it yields CASRGDRRMTIYF.